This T cell receptor beta chain was identified in a study of blood T cell repertoires in COVID-19. On the study more broadly: PBMCs, B-cell-depleted T cells, or T cells provided the cDNA or gDNA that made up the material.

The CDR3 totals 15 residues. Per germline, CDR1 MNHNS and CDR2 SASEGT. V lost 2 bases, J lost 4 bases, and 8 bases stayed unmatched. Recovered status in Cohort 3 required two negative PCRs, clearance, or symptom resolution. TCRdb's copy holds only in-frame clones and misses some; the assay was immunoSEQ multiplex PCR. In the table there are some 150,000 clones, approximately 78% of which are singletons. Sequencing used PBMCs or T cells enriched from blood (not recorded which). The sequence derives from a woman aged 50 to 60 who had recovered from COVID-19. V usage is TRBV6-1 and J usage is TRBJ2-7; 7 positions match TRBD2. The CDR3 sequence: CASSELGGFGYEQYF. Here the CDR3 DNA reads TGTGCCAGCAGTGAATTGGGGGGGTTCGGATACGAGCAGTACTTC.